Here is one TCR beta chain with its context. What antigen it recognizes has not been identified. The input lacks base qualities; no much larger clone sits a single base away. The data stem from a study of cytomegalovirus exposure and HLA in healthy donors (dated by TCRdb to 2016 to 2017). At the level of the whole study: According to an earlier analysis of 587 of the donors, roughly 180 million T cells yielded roughly 110 million unique TCR beta sequences and 250 to 350 Gb of sequence data. On average, over 200,000 unique TCR beta nucleotide sequences were sequenced per donor among a few hundred genotyped donors of the cohort, with roughly 18% of those sequences being non-productive. In a later analysis, previously published TCR beta repertoires from 500 to 750 donors were re-analyzed and high-resolution HLA genotyping was added so that TCR occurrence patterns could be studied. Class I and class II HLA loci were covered by the typing at four-digit resolution. Alongside the repertoire data, information on donor age, sex, ethnicity and CMV serostatus was compiled. Approximately 300 gigabases of sequencing data and around 80 million unique TCR sequences made up an early release that covered 500 to 700 HLA-typed donors. An earlier analysis of 587 of the donors used high-throughput TCR beta sequencing to judge whether each TCR beta V gene segment behaved as functional or pseudogenic. The later analysis used no new phenotypic data to find candidate immune exposures, relying instead on TCR beta sequences and their occurrence across donors. The study was designed to test whether signatures of past pathogen exposure could be identified by cataloging public T cell receptors. High-throughput TCR immunosequencing, statistical association of individual TCRs with disease status, and machine learning were combined to predict cytomegalovirus infection status. Because of strong linkage in the cohort, roughly five DR-DQ haplotypes were treated as single units for association and clustering. All discovery cohort repertoires had been generated on a single sequencing platform. Genome-wide SNP genotypes for about three fifths of the 666 donors were used in a later genetic analysis, which treated that subset as a discovery cohort. The genetic ancestry cluster associated with self-reported Caucasian donors included 81% of the 398 genotyped donors. The number of typed donors differed by locus: about 620-640 for A, B, C, DRB1 and DQB1; approximately 520 for DQA1; around 610 for DPA1; and around 490 for DPB1. In addition to the first cohort of 666 subjects, a separate validation cohort of approximately 130 different subjects was used. Using immunosequencing, the study profiled T cell repertoires from approximately 700 subjects and related those repertoires to cytomegalovirus serostatus. Results and caveats for the whole study, not just this receptor: Correlated functional status among segregating V segments might reflect linkage disequilibrium, but an unknown experimental factor could not be ruled out. In a later analysis, most CMV-associated TCR beta chains were found to appear HLA-restricted, with HLA associations seemingly driven largely by CMV exposure. According to a later genetic analysis, donors in an Asian-associated ancestry cluster had fewer N-insertions in productive TCRs than the approximately 630-donor mean. The presence/absence analyses assumed that sequencing depth was roughly uniform across donors, and that assumption may not be true. A cluster of highly shared sequence variants was judged likely to represent a technical artifact of the sequencing pipeline. A further reported finding was that TCR beta sequences accurately predicted the HLA-A and HLA-B alleles for most subjects in the first cohort. A later analysis associated 16,951 TCR beta sequences with specific HLA alleles at a false discovery rate of 0.05. When HLA alleles, especially DR and DQ, strongly co-occurred, TCR associations were difficult to assign to individual alleles. Some IMGT-functional V segments, including TRBV6-2 and TRBV6-3, could not be told apart with the 87-base-pair reads, so those segments were excluded. Several of the top co-occurrence clusters appeared to be linked to parvovirus B19, influenza, CMV and Epstein-Barr virus, according to a later analysis. Because some donors lacked HLA typing at each locus, the association tests relied only on the typed subset. It was suggested by the authors that the approach could potentially be generalized to other disease states and immunological phenotypes. A few of the identified cytomegalovirus-associated TCR beta chains were confirmed in vitro to be specific for cytomegalovirus antigens. An association between a missense DCLRE1C variant and V-gene and J-gene trimming of TCR beta chains was found in a later genetic analysis and replicated in an independent cohort. In this cohort, only TCR beta chains were sequenced, and detectable features were limited by the absence of alpha or paired-chain data. According to a later analysis, TCR association rates differed among HLA loci, with DRB1 alleles showing the most associated TCRs and HLA-C alleles showing the fewest. Compared with equally common non-associated chains, HLA-associated TCR beta chains in a later analysis were more clonally expanded and had lower generation probabilities. Most TCR sequences were observed very rarely across donors, whereas some public TCRs were present in many individuals. The classifier was reported to diagnose cytomegalovirus status with high specificity and sensitivity in both the original and validation cohorts. Immune exposure information for the cohort was limited to CMV serostatus. The study listed approximately 160 TCR beta chains as associated with cytomegalovirus. The earlier analysis of approximately 560 of the donors excluded 15 to 20 rarely observed V segments, including chromosome 9 orphons, because counts were too low. In an earlier analysis of around 500 of the donors, most TCR beta V segments appeared in productive rearrangements about 87% or about 30% of the time, broadly matching IMGT annotations.

The germline V end is reduced by 4 bases and the J end by 5 bases; junction bases left unmatched: 16. In the germline V gene, CDR1 corresponds to MDHEN and CDR2 to SYDVKM. The CDR3 runs 17 residues from the cysteine to the phenylalanine. The sequence is cut down to CDR3 DNA, 51 bases in frame from base 1. The cohort was made up of roughly 670 healthy bone marrow donors. At the time of sampling, all cohort members were nominally healthy, though unrecorded immune exposures were likely present. The donor tested CMV seropositive, placing the donor among the 289 seropositive members of the cohort. Each donor provided a peripheral blood sample, and peripheral blood mononuclear cells were used for TCR beta sequencing. Genomic DNA was extracted from the blood cell samples with the Qiagen DNeasy Blood Extraction Kit. Library construction relied on the immunoSEQ multiplex PCR assay. A mixture of 60 forward primers for TCR Vbeta segments and 13 reverse primers for TCR Jbeta segments was used in the multiplex PCR. The CDR3 region of rearranged TCR beta genes was amplified from genomic DNA with a multiplex PCR assay. Amplified TCR beta libraries were sequenced as 87-base-pair reads on the Illumina HiSeq System. Per the source publication's procedure: A later analysis counted approximately 84 million unique TCR beta chains across the 666 repertoires, and roughly 11 million of these chains were shared by at least two donors. To remove PCR and sequencing errors, raw reads were error-corrected and collapsed into unique sequences using a nearest-neighbor algorithm that merged closely related sequences. CDR3 sequences were aligned to IMGT reference sequences to assign V, D and J gene segments. Each retained sequence needed at least a six-nucleotide match to both a V gene segment and a J gene segment. Rearrangements were called productive when the CDR3 lacked stop codons and stayed in frame with V and J; all others were non-productive. Following IMGT convention, CDR3 was defined as the stretch from the second conserved V-encoded cysteine up to the conserved J-encoded phenylalanine. The earlier analysis of about 620 of the donors excluded sequences that lacked an unambiguous match to a single V gene segment. In an earlier analysis of a few hundred of the donors, V segments were called functional above 56.7% productive rearrangements and were called segregating when the between-donor standard deviation exceeded 5%. A statistical classification framework was built to diagnose cytomegalovirus status from the catalog of TCR beta chain sequences. V and J gene assignment, in a later analysis, came from comparing TCR nucleotide sequences with IMGT/GENE-DB human TR gene sequences. In a later analysis, CDR3 sequences and most-parsimonious VDJ recombination scenarios were assigned using the TCRdist pipeline. In a later analysis, every TCR beta chain was defined by the combination of its CDR3 amino acid sequence and its V-gene family, and reads without a unique V-gene family were dropped. In a later analysis, 550 to 650 highly shared, low-generation-probability nucleotide sequences were removed to address suspected cross-contamination and a sequencing artifact. In a later analysis, a clonal expansion index was calculated for each public chain from normalized within-repertoire ranks of inferred template counts. In a later analysis, generation probabilities were computed using a VDJ recombination model fitted to out-of-frame rearrangements, and the results were checked against IGoR. Hypergeometric tests were used in a later analysis to score TCR-TCR, TCR-HLA and TCR-CMV co-occurrence, with a repertoire-size bias correction applied to the TCR pairs. In a later analysis, false discovery rates were estimated by permuting HLA or CMV assignments 20 times. In a later analysis, co-occurring TCRs were grouped with DBSCAN, and TCRdist sequence similarity was added when clustering was performed within HLA-allele-positive subsets. Co-occurrence clustering excluded repertoires with fewer than 30,000 or more than 120,000 public chains, plus five with anomalous nucleotide sharing. Entries here come from immuneACCESS through TCRdb and include only in-frame sequences with V and J called. Some clones fail to appear in such tables; in the studies checked, an unresolved V gene covers under half of the shortfall, and the cause of the remainder is unknown. V, J and clone size are taken as reported in that table, and D and trimming were inferred from the DNA itself. The sample includes under 300,000 clones, with 84% observed a single time. The ten largest account for roughly 2% of the sample.

The V gene is TRBV28 and the J gene is TRBJ2-5; 7 nucleotides in the junction match TRBD2. Sequenced material: PBMCs. The source of this sequence is a woman between 35 and 50 years old in good health and CMV-seropositive. The sequence in DNA is TGTGCCAGCAGTTACCCAAAAAGGGCGGGAGATTGGGAGACCCAGTACTTC. Its protein reads: CASSYPKRAGDWETQYF.